The text below deals with one T cell receptor (beta chain). Its cognate antigen is unknown. The data stem from a study of T cell repertoires in cytomegalovirus infection. Study background: Signatures in public TCR beta sequences pointed to both CMV infection and matching HLA type.

TCRdb re-called the reads through MiXCR, storing one row per CDR3 protein. The table includes some 800,000 distinct CDR3 sequences, around 29% detected once. Germline CDR1 is SQVTM and CDR2 is ANQGSEA. There are 13 residues in the CDR3. Unmatched junction bases numbered 5, after V lost 3 bases and J lost 4 bases. The chain links TRBV29-1 to TRBJ1-2, with TRBD1 matching over 7 bases. The source material was cultured CD8+ T cells from PBMCs, sampled from culture after CMV antigen stimulation. This TCR derives from a human donor in good health (CMV status not recorded). Some clones in this sample may be carry-over from other donors' samples. CDR3 loop: CSVEDRSFYGYTF. The CDR3 DNA reads as TGCAGCGTTGAGGACAGGAGTTTCTATGGCTACACCTTC.